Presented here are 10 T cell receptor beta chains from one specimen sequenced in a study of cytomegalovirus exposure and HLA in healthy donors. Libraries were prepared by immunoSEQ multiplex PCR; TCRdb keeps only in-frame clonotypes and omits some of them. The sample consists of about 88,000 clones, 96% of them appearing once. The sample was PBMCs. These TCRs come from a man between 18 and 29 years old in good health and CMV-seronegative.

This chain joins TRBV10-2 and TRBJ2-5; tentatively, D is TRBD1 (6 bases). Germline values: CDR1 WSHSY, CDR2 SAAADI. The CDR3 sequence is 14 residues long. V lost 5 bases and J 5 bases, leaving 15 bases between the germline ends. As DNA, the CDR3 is TGCGCCAGCAGTCGCGGACAGACTCCTGAGACCCAGTACTTC. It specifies CASSRGQTPETQYF.

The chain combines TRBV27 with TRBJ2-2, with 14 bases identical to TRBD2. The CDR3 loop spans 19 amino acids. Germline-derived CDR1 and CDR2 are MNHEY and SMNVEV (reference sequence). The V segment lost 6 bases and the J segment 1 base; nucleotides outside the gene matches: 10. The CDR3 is CASRTGTSGRGWNTGELFF. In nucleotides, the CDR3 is TGTGCCAGCAGGACGGGGACTAGCGGGAGAGGGTGGAACACCGGGGAGCTGTTTTTT.

CDR3: CASSLTWGHGDTEAFF. The CDR3 bases are TGTGCCAGCAGCTTAACGTGGGGACACGGGGACACTGAAGCTTTCTTT. The chain recombines TRBV7-3 with TRBJ1-1, with D possibly TRBD1 on 6 matching bases. The CDR3 sequence is 16 residues long. CDR1 SGHTA and CDR2 FQGTGA come from the germline V gene. V was cut by 0 bases and J by 3 bases, with 14 bases left in between.

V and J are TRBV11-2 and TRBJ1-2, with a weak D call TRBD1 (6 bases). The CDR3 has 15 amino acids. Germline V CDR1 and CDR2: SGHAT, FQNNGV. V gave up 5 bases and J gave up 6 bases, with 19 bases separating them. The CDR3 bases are TGTGCCAGCAGCCCCGCGAGGGGGGGCGAGAATGGCTACACCTTC. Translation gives CASSPARGGENGYTF. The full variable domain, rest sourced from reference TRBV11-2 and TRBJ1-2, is EAGVAQSPRYKIIEKRQSVAFWCNPISGHATLYWYQQILGQGPKLLIQFQNNGVVDDSQLPKDRFSAERLKGVDSTLKIQPAKLEDSAVYLCASSPARGGENGYTFGSGTRLTVV.

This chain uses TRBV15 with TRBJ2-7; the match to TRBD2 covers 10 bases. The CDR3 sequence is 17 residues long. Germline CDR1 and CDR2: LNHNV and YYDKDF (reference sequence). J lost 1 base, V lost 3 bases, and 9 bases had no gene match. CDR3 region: CATSSEREGLRSYEQYF. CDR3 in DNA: TGTGCCACCAGCAGTGAGCGGGAGGGCCTAAGGTCCTACGAGCAGTACTTC.

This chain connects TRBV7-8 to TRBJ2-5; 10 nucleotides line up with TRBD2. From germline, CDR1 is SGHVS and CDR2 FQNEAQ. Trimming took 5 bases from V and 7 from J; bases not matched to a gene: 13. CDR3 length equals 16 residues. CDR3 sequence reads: CASSQKREGVFGTQYF. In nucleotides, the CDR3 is TGTGCCAGCAGCCAAAAGCGGGAGGGAGTGTTCGGGACCCAGTACTTC.

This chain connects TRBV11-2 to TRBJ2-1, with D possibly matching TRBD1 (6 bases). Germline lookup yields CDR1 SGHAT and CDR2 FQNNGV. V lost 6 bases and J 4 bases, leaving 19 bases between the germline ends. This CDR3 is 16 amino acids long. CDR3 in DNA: TGTGCCAGCAGTTTGGGATTTGGGGGCTTGTACAATGAGCAGTTCTTC. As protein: CASSLGFGGLYNEQFF.

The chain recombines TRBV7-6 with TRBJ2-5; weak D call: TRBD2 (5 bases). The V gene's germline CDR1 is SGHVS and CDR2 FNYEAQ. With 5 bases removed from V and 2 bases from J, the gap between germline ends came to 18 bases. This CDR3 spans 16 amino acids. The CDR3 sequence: CASSPPPRSGQETQYF. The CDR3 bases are TGTGCCAGCAGCCCACCTCCCCGGTCGGGACAAGAGACCCAGTACTTC.

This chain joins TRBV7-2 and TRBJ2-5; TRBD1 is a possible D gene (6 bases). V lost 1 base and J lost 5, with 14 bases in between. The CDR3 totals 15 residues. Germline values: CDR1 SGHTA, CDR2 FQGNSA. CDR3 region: CASSLGLGRGETQYF. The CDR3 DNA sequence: TGTGCCAGCAGCTTAGGGTTAGGCAGGGGTGAGACCCAGTACTTC. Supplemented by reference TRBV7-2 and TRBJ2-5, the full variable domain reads GAGVSQSPSNKVTEKGKDVELRCDPISGHTALYWYRQSLGQGLEFLIYFQGNSAPDKSGLPSDRFSAERTGGSVSTLTIQRTQQEDSAVYLCASSLGLGRGETQYFGPGTRLLVL.

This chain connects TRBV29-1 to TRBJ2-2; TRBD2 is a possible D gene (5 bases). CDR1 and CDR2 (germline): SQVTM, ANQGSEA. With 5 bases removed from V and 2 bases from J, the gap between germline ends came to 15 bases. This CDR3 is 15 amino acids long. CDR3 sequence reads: CSVLLREFNTGELFF. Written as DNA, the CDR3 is TGCAGCGTTTTATTAAGGGAGTTTAACACCGGGGAGCTGTTTTTT.